This T cell receptor (beta chain) was identified in a study of shared clonotypes between healthy human individuals. Using immunoSEQ multiplex PCR, the repertoire was profiled, and TCRdb retains in-frame clones only, with some absent. Here the sample spans over a million clones, more than 60% being singletons. This sequence was found in a young man in good health. The sample consisted of memory CD4+ T cells sorted from blood. Subset in this sample: CD45RA-negative fraction.

The CDR3 DNA reads as TGCGCCAGCAGCACGGGGGGGTACAGGGAGACCCAGTACTTC. This gives the protein CASSTGGYRETQYF. The chain has TRBV5-1 and TRBJ2-5; 8 bases map to TRBD2. The length of the CDR3 is 14 residues. The V gene's germline CDR1 is SGHRS and CDR2 YFSETQ. The V gene end was trimmed by 4 bases and the J gene end by 5 bases; junction bases not matched to a gene: 7.